Following are 21 T cell receptor beta chains from one sample sequenced in a study of CD8 T cells in ankylosing spondylitis. TCRdb reprocessed the 5' RACE reads with MiXCR, giving one entry per CDR3 protein. The table lists some 200,000 distinct CDR3 sequences, approximately 18% of them singletons. Sequenced: blood, either unsorted or a sorted T cell fraction (not recorded which). The receptors derive from a male donor aged 10-35 years with ankylosing spondylitis or in good health (not recorded which).

There are many counts of this clonotype. This chain uses TRBV7-2 with TRBJ1-2, with a possible D match to TRBD1 (5 bases). This CDR3 has 15 amino acids. Trimming took 5 bases from V and 2 from J, leaving 15 bases between them. Germline V CDR1 and CDR2: SGHTA, FQGNSA. The CDR3 coding sequence is TGTGCCAGCAGCGGCAGGTGGGGCGGGAACTATGGCTACACCTTC. It encodes CASSGRWGGNYGYTF.

This clonotype was counted many times. V and J are TRBV5-5 and TRBJ2-7; tentative D call: TRBD2 (6 bases). V lost 8 bases, J lost 4 bases, and 19 bases lay in between. The CDR3 extends over 14 amino acids. Germline loops: CDR1 SGHKS, CDR2 YYEKEE (reference sequence). CDR3 residues: CARQKRRGPYEQYV. CDR3 DNA: TGTGCCAGACAGAAAAGGCGGGGCCCTTACGAGCAGTACGTC.

This CDR3 reads CSARTGGVYEQYF. DNA for the CDR3: TGCAGCGCCCGGACAGGGGGCGTCTACGAGCAGTACTTC. The J gene is TRBJ2-7, the V gene TRBV29-1, with 11 positions matching TRBD1. Looked up from germline, CDR1 is SQVTM and CDR2 is ANQGSEA. V dropped 7 bases and J dropped 3; count of bases not matched to a gene: 5. The CDR3 extends over 13 amino acids.

There are a few counts of this clonotype. This chain connects TRBV29-1 to TRBJ2-5, with D unclear. The CDR3 is 10 amino acids. Trimming removed 5 bases from V and 4 bases from J, with 5 bases in between. Germline values: CDR1 SQVTM, CDR2 ANQGSEA. CDR3 sequence reads: CSVLVETQYF. CDR3 coding DNA: TGCAGCGTTTTGGTAGAGACCCAGTACTTC.

This clonotype came up many times. This chain connects TRBV7-2 to TRBJ2-1, with unresolved D. V gave up 5 bases and J gave up 5 bases, with 13 bases separating them. In germline, CDR1 is SGHTA, CDR2 FQGNSA. The CDR3 runs to 14 residues. DNA for the CDR3: TGTGCCAGCAGCCCCGCGCCTAGAAACAATGAGCAGTTCTTC. This codes for CASSPAPRNNEQFF.

This clonotype was picked up many times. The chain employs TRBV14 and TRBJ2-3, with 9 bases lining up with TRBD2. Germline CDR1 SGHDN, CDR2 FVKESK. The V segment lost 1 base and the J segment 2 bases; nucleotides outside the gene matches: 25. The CDR3 contains 23 residues. The CDR3 coding sequence is TGTGCCAGCAGCCAAGTTGGCGGGAGGGCCTTTAGCCCCCTTTTGGACAACACAGATACGCAGTATTTT. As protein: CASSQVGGRAFSPLLDNTDTQYF.

Many counts were recorded for this clonotype. The CDR3 region is CASSQDKDLRTFEQFF. CDR3 bases: TGTGCCAGCAGCCAAGATAAGGACTTGCGGACTTTTGAGCAGTTCTTC. The chain employs TRBV4-2 and TRBJ2-1; a possible D gene is TRBD2 (5 bases). This CDR3 is built from 16 residues. Between the trimmed V and J ends, which lost 0 bases and 9 bases, there was a span of 18 bases. CDR1 and CDR2 (germline): LGHNA, YNFKEQ.

This clonotype has more than one count but fewer than ten. The V call is TRBV29-1, the J call TRBJ2-1, with D hard to call. The ends were cut back, 7 bases at V and 0 bases at J, with 13 bases in the middle. Germline V CDR1 and CDR2: SQVTM, ANQGSEA. The CDR3 extends over 14 amino acids. This CDR3 reads CSAPLTSSYNEQFF. CDR3 sequence (DNA): TGCAGCGCTCCCTTAACGAGCTCCTACAATGAGCAGTTCTTC.

This clonotype occurred a few times. The J gene is TRBJ2-3, the V gene TRBV20-1; TRBD2 matches at 7 bases. Trimming removed 4 bases from V and 2 bases from J; junction bases left unmatched: 9. The CDR3 contains 15 residues. Per the germline V gene, CDR1 is DFQATT and CDR2 is SNEGSKA (reference sequence). This CDR3 reads CSAKDGDYSTDTQYF. Written as DNA, the CDR3 is TGCAGTGCTAAGGACGGGGACTACTCCACAGATACGCAGTATTTT.

Many counts were recorded for this clonotype. J is TRBJ2-3 and V is TRBV7-9; TRBD2 matches at 13 bases. CDR3 length: 16 residues. V dropped 5 bases and J dropped 6; count of bases not matched to a gene: 8. Germline assignment: CDR1 SEHNR and CDR2 FQNEAQ (reference sequence). The CDR3 bases are TGTGCCAGCAGCGTACTAGCGGGAGGGCCAACGGATACGCAGTATTTT. Translated: CASSVLAGGPTDTQYF. Variable domain in full (rest from reference TRBV7-9 and TRBJ2-3): DTGVSQNPRHKITKRGQNVTFRCDPISEHNRLYWYRQTLGQGPEFLTYFQNEAQLEKSRLLSDRFSAERPKGSFSTLEIQRTEQGDSAMYLCASSVLAGGPTDTQYFGPGTRLTVL.

The chain recombines TRBV30 with TRBJ1-4, with 10 nucleotides matching TRBD1. Germline V lookup: CDR1 GTSNPN, CDR2 SVGIG (reference sequence). J lost 3 bases, V lost 8 bases, and 9 bases had no gene match. The CDR3 length is 15 residues. The CDR3 region is CAGDRGRRANEKLFF. For the CDR3, the DNA is TGTGCCGGTGACAGGGGGCGCAGAGCTAATGAAAAACTGTTTTTT.

The table lists this clonotype with many counts. The chain recombines TRBV12-3 or TRBV12-4 with TRBJ2-5; D might be TRBD2 (9 bases). The CDR3 has 16 residues. V was pared by 5 bases and J by 4 bases, with 20 bases between. The DNA of the CDR3 is TGTGCCAGCAGTGCCAGGGGGCGGGAGGGCCGAGAGACCCAGTACTTC. As protein: CASSARGREGRETQYF.

This clonotype was detected a few times. A much more abundant neighbour one base away suggests this may be a read error. V usage is TRBV12-5 and J usage is TRBJ1-2; D perhaps matches TRBD1 (5 bases). The germline gives CDR1 LGHNT, CDR2 FRNRAP. The CDR3 loop spans 14 amino acids. The CDR3 loop reads CASAPGDFDYGYPF. The CDR3 nucleotides read TGTGCTAGTGCCCCTGGGGACTTCGACTATGGCTACCCCTTC. Using reference TRBV12-5 and TRBJ1-2 for the parts outside the CDR3, the full variable domain is DARVTQTPRHKVTEMGQEVTMRCQPILGHNTVFWYRQTMMQGLELLAYFRNRAPLDDSGMPKDRFSAEMPDATLATLKIQPSEPRDSAVYFCASAPGDFDYGYPFGSGTRLTVV.

This clonotype was seen repeatedly, ten times or more. V and J are TRBV27 and TRBJ2-2; 14 nucleotides line up with TRBD2. This CDR3 spans 17 amino acids. The germline gives CDR1 MNHEY, CDR2 SMNVEV (reference sequence). Trimming cost V 2 bases and J 6 bases; bases outside gene matches: 5. The CDR3 sequence is CASSLGTSGSPAGELFF. CDR3 sequence (DNA): TGTGCCAGCAGTTTAGGGACTAGCGGGAGCCCTGCCGGGGAGCTGTTTTTT.

The sample holds many counts of this clonotype. The V gene is TRBV7-2, the J gene TRBJ2-3; 10 nucleotides agree with TRBD2. The length of the CDR3 is 16 residues. Germline CDR1 reads SGHTA; CDR2 reads FQGNSA. After removal of 5 bases from V and 3 bases from J, the junction contained 8 bases not matched to a gene. CDR3 in DNA: TGTGCCAGCAGCGCCTACGGTAGCGGGGGGACAGATACGCAGTATTTT. It translates to CASSAYGSGGTDTQYF.

This clonotype has ten or more counts. This chain uses TRBV12-3 or TRBV12-4 with TRBJ2-5; D may match TRBD1 or TRBD2 (5 bases each). V lost 4 bases and J lost 2, with 11 bases in between. This CDR3 region has 14 residues. The CDR3, as DNA: TGTGCCAGCAGTTGGGGGACCCTTCAAGAGACCCAGTACTTC. Translation: CASSWGTLQETQYF.

V is TRBV29-1 and J is TRBJ2-5; 8 bases agree with TRBD2. Germline CDR1 SQVTM, CDR2 ANQGSEA. The CDR3 consists of 13 residues. V was clipped by 4 bases and J by 2 bases; unmatched bases: 3. For the CDR3, the DNA is TGCAGCGTTGGAGCGGGAGCGCAAGAGACCCAGTACTTC. Translating gives CSVGAGAQETQYF. Drawing the rest from reference TRBV29-1 and TRBJ2-5, the complete variable domain is SAVISQKPSRDICQRGTSLTIQCQVDSQVTMMFWYRQQPGQSLTLIATANQGSEATYESGFVIDKFPISRPNLTFSTLTVSNMSPEDSSIYLCSVGAGAQETQYFGPGTRLLVL.

This clonotype appeared many times. V and J are TRBV3-1 and TRBJ2-2, with D possibly matching TRBD1 (5 bases). The CDR3 sequence is 14 residues long. V gave up 8 bases and J gave up 1 base, with 11 bases separating them. The germline V gene encodes CDR1 LGHDT and CDR2 YNNKEL (reference sequence). CDR3 amino acids: CASVRQGNTGELFF. CDR3 DNA sequence: TGTGCCAGCGTTCGGCAGGGGAACACCGGGGAGCTGTTTTTT.

This clonotype was observed at least ten times. The chain combines TRBV29-1 with TRBJ2-3; maybe TRBD1 (6 bases). This CDR3 contains 14 residues. V was shortened by 6 bases and J by 2 bases, with 15 bases between the two germline ends. Looked up from germline, CDR1 is SQVTM and CDR2 is ANQGSEA. The CDR3 loop is CSVTGHLFTDTQYF. The CDR3 DNA reads TGCAGCGTGACGGGACACCTATTCACAGATACGCAGTATTTT.

This chain joins TRBV4-3 and TRBJ2-7; 10 nucleotides match TRBD2. Per germline, CDR1 LGHNA and CDR2 YSLEER. J was trimmed by 4 bases and V by 1 base; bases with no gene match: 7. This CDR3 is built from 16 residues. As DNA, the CDR3 is TGCGCCAGCAGCCAAGGGGGGGGACTAGCGCAATACGAGCAGTACTTC. Translating gives CASSQGGGLAQYEQYF.

At least ten counts were recorded for this clonotype. The chain is built from TRBV29-1 and TRBJ2-3, with D uncertain. V was pared by 4 bases and J by 3 bases, with 14 bases between. Germline V gene lookup returns CDR1 SQVTM and CDR2 ANQGSEA. The CDR3 has 14 amino acids. The CDR3 spells CSVARRLSTDTQYF. Here the CDR3 DNA reads TGCAGCGTTGCGAGACGCCTTTCGACAGATACGCAGTATTTT.